Below are 17 T cell receptor beta chains sequenced from a single sample in a study of Graves' ophthalmopathy and Graves' hyperthyroidism. Amplification of the TCR beta CDR3 regions used RNA transcripts (as template). HTBI primers served in a first-round RT-PCR, which a second-round multiplex PCR followed. TCRdb processed the multiplex PCR reads anew with MiXCR; each CDR3 protein has one entry. The top ten clones hold 12% of a sample with under 350,000 distinct CDR3 sequences, about a sixth of them seen once. The sample consisted of peripheral blood. The source of these receptors is an adult man with Graves' ophthalmopathy.

In this sample, this clonotype turned up many times. This chain connects TRBV7-2 to TRBJ1-1, with D hard to call. Germline CDR1 reads SGHTA; CDR2 reads FQGNSA. Trimming took 5 bases from V and 1 from J, leaving 11 bases between them. This CDR3 is built from 14 residues. The CDR3 region is CASSLVTRNTEAFF. In DNA, the CDR3 is TGTGCCAGCAGCCTAGTTACGAGGAACACTGAAGCTTTCTTT.

This clonotype was recorded at least ten times. CDR3 DNA sequence: TGTGCCAGCTACGAAGACGGGGCTGGAAACACCATATATTTT. It yields the protein CASYEDGAGNTIYF. The rearrangement links TRBV2 to TRBJ1-3; D ambiguous. Trimming took 8 bases from V and 2 from J, leaving 13 bases between them. Germline loops: CDR1 SNHLY, CDR2 FYNNEI. The CDR3 length is 14 residues.

This clonotype was detected many times. This sequence joins TRBV12-3 or TRBV12-4 and TRBJ2-7, with 9 nucleotides matching TRBD2. The CDR3 runs to 17 residues. The junction had 21 bases not matched to a gene; V was cut back by 9 bases and J by 6 bases. The CDR3 sequence is CASSHGLASPSLGEQYF. The CDR3 nucleotides are TGTGCCAGTAGCCACGGACTAGCGTCGCCCTCGTTGGGCGAGCAGTACTTC.

This chain joins TRBV27 and TRBJ2-7; 9 bases match TRBD1. Germline V gene sequence: CDR1 MNHEY, CDR2 SMNVEV (reference sequence). J was trimmed by 5 bases and V by 4 bases; bases with no gene match: 12. CDR3 length equals 16 residues. CDR3 protein: CASSSLSAQGANEQYF. DNA for the CDR3: TGTGCCAGCAGTTCCCTGAGCGCACAGGGGGCGAACGAGCAGTACTTC.

This clonotype was seen at least ten times. The CDR3 loop reads CASSMAGRENSPLHF. The CDR3 coding sequence is TGTGCCAGTAGTATGGCGGGAAGGGAGAATTCACCCCTCCACTTT. The chain employs TRBV19 and TRBJ1-6, with D unresolved. The ends were cut back, 3 bases at V and 7 bases at J, with 13 bases in the middle. The germline CDR1 and CDR2 sequences are LNHDA and SQIVND (reference sequence). This CDR3 spans 15 amino acids.

In its sample, this clonotype was seen many times. This chain joins TRBV28 and TRBJ2-7, with 8 nucleotides matching TRBD1. The CDR3 consists of 12 residues. Germline CDR1 is MDHEN and CDR2 is SYDVKM. With 10 bases clipped from V and 2 bases from J, the junction kept 4 bases outside the gene matches. The CDR3 is CAIGQGPYEQYF. The DNA for the CDR3 is TGTGCCATAGGACAGGGTCCCTACGAGCAGTACTTC.

This clonotype was counted many times. The rearrangement uses TRBV28 and TRBJ2-5, with D possibly called TRBD1 or TRBD2 (6 bases each). This CDR3 contains 12 residues. With 6 bases removed from V and 2 bases from J, the gap between germline ends came to 7 bases. The germline V gene has CDR1 MDHEN and CDR2 SYDVKM. CDR3 amino acids: CASRGGQETQYF. CDR3 DNA: TGTGCCAGCAGAGGGGGGCAAGAGACCCAGTACTTC.

This clonotype was counted many times. The V gene is TRBV12-3 or TRBV12-4, the J gene TRBJ1-2, with D unresolved. V was shortened by 4 bases and J by 2 bases, with 8 bases between the two germline ends. The CDR3 runs 13 residues. In DNA, the CDR3 is TGTGCCAGCAGTTCGGCCGTAAACTATGGCTACACCTTC. Translated, it gives CASSSAVNYGYTF.

This clonotype was picked up many times. In DNA form, the CDR3 reads TGTGCCAGCAGCTTCGCCGCCGGGACAGGGACCTACGAGCAGTACTTC. Translation: CASSFAAGTGTYEQYF. V usage is TRBV9 and J usage is TRBJ2-7; 9 bases fit TRBD1. The CDR3 spans 16 residues. Germline lookup yields CDR1 SGDLS and CDR2 YYNGEE. V trimming: 4 bases; J trimming: 2 bases; junction bases outside the gene matches: 10. The variable domain in full, completed from reference TRBV9 and TRBJ2-7, reads DSGVTQTPKHLITATGQRVTLRCSPRSGDLSVYWYQQSLDQGLQFLIQYYNGEERAKGNILERFSAQQFPDLHSELNLSSLELGDSALYFCASSFAAGTGTYEQYFGPGTRLTVT.

V and J are TRBV6-1 and TRBJ1-5, with a tentative D call TRBD1 (5 bases). This CDR3 spans 19 amino acids. The V gene's germline CDR1 is MNHNS and CDR2 SASEGT. V was cut by 1 base and J by 5 bases, with 24 bases left in between. CDR3 coding DNA: TGTGCCAGCAGTGAAGTTCCAGGCCGGGACTTCGATCCGGATCAGCCCCAGCATTTT. This sequence encodes CASSEVPGRDFDPDQPQHF.

This clonotype has ten or more counts. The CDR3 region is CASSPWQGAGYEQYF. The CDR3 DNA is TGTGCCAGCAGCCCCTGGCAGGGGGCAGGGTACGAGCAGTACTTC. This rearrangement joins TRBV7-2 to TRBJ2-7, with TRBD1 matching 8 bases. The CDR3 has 15 residues. Trimming took 5 bases from V and 4 from J; bases not matched to a gene: 10. The germline CDR1 and CDR2 sequences are SGHTA and FQGNSA.

This clonotype was detected many times. The chain recombines TRBV6-5 with TRBJ1-1; D call uncertain. CDR1 and CDR2 from the germline V gene are MNHEY and SVGAGI. The CDR3 is 14 residues long. Between the trimmed V and J ends, which lost 6 bases and 0 bases, there was a span of 11 bases. The CDR3 reads CASSYGNMNTEAFF. DNA for the CDR3: TGTGCCAGCAGCTACGGGAACATGAACACTGAAGCTTTCTTT.

This clonotype has ten or more counts. V gene TRBV30 combines with J gene TRBJ1-1, with D possibly matching TRBD1 (5 bases). With 0 bases removed from V and 0 bases from J, the gap between germline ends came to 8 bases. Germline V gives CDR1 GTSNPN, CDR2 SVGIG (reference sequence). The CDR3 runs 14 residues. The DNA of the CDR3 is TGTGCCTGGAGTGTAAAGGGGATGAACACTGAAGCTTTCTTT. Translating it yields CAWSVKGMNTEAFF. Drawing the rest from reference TRBV30 and TRBJ1-1, the complete variable domain is SQTIHQWPATLVQPVGSPLSLECTVEGTSNPNLYWYRQAAGRGLQLLFYSVGIGQISSEVPQNLSASRPQDRQFILSSKKLLLSDSGFYLCAWSVKGMNTEAFFGQGTRLTVV.

The chain employs TRBV20-1 and TRBJ2-7; 10 bases match TRBD2. Germline lookup yields CDR1 DFQATT and CDR2 SNEGSKA (reference sequence). With V trimmed by 4 bases and J by 4 bases, 1 base remained unmatched. CDR3 length equals 12 residues. Written as DNA, the CDR3 is TGCAGTGCTAATAGCGGGAGGTACGAGCAGTACTTC. As protein: CSANSGRYEQYF.

This clonotype appeared many times. The chain links TRBV7-6 to TRBJ1-3; the D gene is possibly TRBD1 (5 bases). Per the germline V gene, CDR1 is SGHVS and CDR2 is FNYEAQ. The CDR3 has 17 residues. V was pared by 0 bases and J by 0 bases, with 12 bases between. The CDR3 nucleotides read TGTGCCAGCAGCTTAGCGTGGGACGGCAGCTCTGGAAACACCATATATTTT. Its protein product is CASSLAWDGSSGNTIYF.

This clonotype was picked up many times. The chain carries TRBV28 and TRBJ1-1; TRBD1 might be the D (6 bases). CDR1 and CDR2 from the germline V gene are MDHEN and SYDVKM. The V end was cut by 5 bases, the J end by 10 bases, with 11 bases between. The CDR3 runs 11 residues. The CDR3 DNA is TGTGCCAGCAGTCAAGACAGGTTAGCTTTCTTT. Translation: CASSQDRLAFF.

Ten or more counts support this clonotype. DNA for the CDR3: TGCGCCAGCAGCTTGGATCATGGAAACACCATATATTTT. As protein: CASSLDHGNTIYF. J is TRBJ1-3 and V is TRBV5-1; D gene uncertain. Trimming removed 0 bases at V and 3 bases at J, with 4 bases between. The CDR3 contains 13 residues. Germline CDR1 SGHRS, CDR2 YFSETQ.